The subject of this entry is one T cell receptor beta chain. The CDR3 loop spans 12 amino acids. The germline gives CDR1 MDHEN, CDR2 SYDVKM. The V and J ends lost 6 bases and 5 bases respectively, with 9 bases between them. The data were taken from a study of blood T cell repertoires in COVID-19. On the study more broadly: Italy, Spain and the United States were the sources of the convalescent and acute COVID-19 samples. T cells, B-cell-depleted T cells, or PBMCs provided the cDNA or gDNA that served as material.

As processed by the authors: Reference gene primer amplification gave nucleated cell count estimates. Using immunoSEQ multiplex PCR, the repertoire was profiled, and TCRdb retains in-frame clones only, with some absent. V and J calls and clone size are copied from that table; D and trimming were computed from the DNA. This table holds some 500,000 clones, roughly 89% found once. This sequence originates from a woman in her 50s with COVID-19, enrolled during active disease. Sequenced sample: peripheral blood. The V and J genes are TRBV28 and TRBJ2-3; no firm D call. CDR3 DNA: TGTGCCAGCAGCTACGAAATAGATACGCAGTATTTT. Encoded protein: CASSYEIDTQYF.